One sample yielded the 30 T cell receptor beta chains listed below, sequenced in a study of T cell responses to AZD1222 COVID-19 vaccine. Generated by immunoSEQ multiplex PCR, the TCRdb table keeps only in-frame clones and is missing some. Of just over 150,000 clones in the sample, over 90% were seen once. Sequenced here: peripheral blood, sampled 28 days after the second AZD1222 dose. These receptors came from an adult who received the AZD1222 COVID-19 vaccine.

This chain uses TRBV6-5 with TRBJ1-5; the D is unclear. The germline CDR1 and CDR2 sequences are MNHEY and SVGAGI. V lost 7 bases and J lost 3, with 16 bases in between. The CDR3 length is 15 residues. CDR3 region: CASIGSSFDNQPQHF. Here the CDR3 DNA reads TGTGCCAGCATCGGGAGCTCCTTTGACAATCAGCCCCAGCATTTT.

The chain links TRBV6-1 to TRBJ2-7, with TRBD2 matching 11 bases. Trimming at V came to 4 bases and at J to 2 bases, leaving 10 bases not matched to a gene. Per the germline V gene, CDR1 is MNHNS and CDR2 is SASEGT. This CDR3 is built from 17 residues. The CDR3 reads CASSGDPSTSGAYEQYF. The CDR3 bases are TGTGCCAGCAGTGGAGACCCTTCGACTAGCGGGGCCTACGAGCAGTACTTC.

This sequence joins TRBV25-1 and TRBJ1-2, with 7 bases aligning to TRBD1. Per germline, CDR1 MGHDK and CDR2 SYGVNS. The junction had 11 bases not matched to a gene; V was cut back by 2 bases and J by 8 bases. This CDR3 is built from 15 residues. CDR3 in amino acids: CASSEQGGRFRGYTF. The CDR3 DNA is TGTGCCAGCAGTGAACAGGGGGGCCGCTTTCGGGGCTACACCTTC.

The J gene is TRBJ1-1, the V gene TRBV30; D might be TRBD1 (6 bases). In germline, CDR1 is GTSNPN, CDR2 SVGIG (reference sequence). The CDR3 sequence is 13 residues long. V was trimmed by 4 bases and J by 5 bases, leaving 14 bases between them. CDR3 region: CAWTAIRGTEAFF. In DNA form, the CDR3 reads TGTGCCTGGACCGCAATAAGGGGGACTGAAGCTTTCTTT.

This chain connects TRBV6-5 to TRBJ2-4; 9 positions match TRBD1. Germline CDR1 and CDR2: MNHEY and SVGAGI. The ends lost 6 bases at V and 2 bases at J; junction bases unmatched: 5. This CDR3 spans 15 amino acids. CDR3 nucleotide sequence: TGTGCCAGCAGCTCAGGACAGGGGACCAAAAACATTCAGTACTTC. This sequence encodes CASSSGQGTKNIQYF.

The chain carries TRBV30 and TRBJ1-1; D ambiguous. V was trimmed by 8 bases and J by 0 bases, leaving 16 bases between them. CDR1 is GTSNPN, CDR2 SVGIG, per germline (reference sequence). The CDR3 totals 14 residues. The DNA for the CDR3 is TGTGCCCACGGACGGTTCACTTTGAACACTGAAGCTTTCTTT. Translating gives CAHGRFTLNTEAFF.

Only one count was recorded for this clone. The chain joins TRBV6-1 to TRBJ1-5, with D unresolved. CDR1 and CDR2 (germline): MNHNS, SASEGT. V was trimmed by 3 bases and J by 7 bases, leaving 19 bases between them. This CDR3 comprises 16 residues. The CDR3 here is CASSDVGGPLSQPQHF. DNA of the CDR3: TGTGCCAGCAGTGATGTGGGAGGCCCTCTCAGCCAGCCCCAGCATTTT.

The chain links TRBV9 to TRBJ2-3, with 8 bases aligning to TRBD2. The CDR3 covers 15 residues. V lost 7 bases to trimming and J lost 2 bases; unmatched junction nucleotides: 9. Germline V gene sequence: CDR1 SGDLS, CDR2 YYNGEE. The CDR3 coding sequence is TGTGCCAGCGGGGGAGTAGCGGGACCCACAGATACGCAGTATTTT. Its protein product is CASGGVAGPTDTQYF.

The chain joins TRBV4-1 to TRBJ2-7, with unresolved D. CDR3 length: 13 amino acids. Germline CDR1 MGHRA, CDR2 YSYEKL. The germline V and J ends were trimmed by 0 bases and 0 bases, with 3 bases remaining between them. The CDR3 reads CASSQDLSYEQYF. CDR3 sequence (DNA): TGCGCCAGCAGCCAAGACCTCTCCTACGAGCAGTACTTC.

The V and J genes are TRBV2 and TRBJ1-2, with D possibly being TRBD1 (5 bases). V was shortened by 4 bases and J by 4 bases, with 13 bases between the two germline ends. Germline-derived CDR1 and CDR2 are SNHLY and FYNNEI. This CDR3 has 14 amino acids. DNA for the CDR3: TGTGCCAGCAGTGGAAACCAGGGTTCCTATGGCTACACCTTC. This gives the protein CASSGNQGSYGYTF.

The rearrangement uses TRBV3-1 (or the pseudogene TRBV3-2) and TRBJ2-3, with unresolved D. The CDR3 length is 11 residues. Germline-derived CDR1 and CDR2 are LGHDT and YNNKEL (reference sequence). Trimming left V 2 bases short and J 6 bases short, with 3 bases between. As DNA, the CDR3 is TGTGCCAGCAGCCAAAGTGATACGCAGTATTTT. Encoded protein: CASSQSDTQYF.

The rearrangement links TRBV7-9 to TRBJ1-2; unclear D gene. The V end lost 3 bases, the J end lost 1 base, and 9 bases lay between the germline ends. The CDR3 spans 14 residues. Looked up from germline, CDR1 is SEHNR and CDR2 is FQNEAQ (reference sequence). In DNA, the CDR3 is TGTGCCAGCAGCTTCCAAACAGTTAACTATGGCTACACCTTC. Protein product: CASSFQTVNYGYTF. The full variable domain, completed using reference TRBV7-9 and TRBJ1-2, is DTGVSQNPRHKITKRGQNVTFRCDPISEHNRLYWYRQTLGQGPEFLTYFQNEAQLEKSRLLSDRFSAERPKGSFSTLEIQRTEQGDSAMYLCASSFQTVNYGYTFGSGTRLTVV.

V and J are TRBV7-9 and TRBJ1-3; 7 bases map to TRBD1. Germline V lookup: CDR1 SEHNR, CDR2 FQNEAQ (reference sequence). The CDR3 spans 16 residues. V lost 3 bases and J lost 1; bases outside the gene matches: 6. The CDR3 coding sequence is TGTGCCAGCAGCTTGGGACAGCCCGGGTCTGGAAACACCATATATTTT. It is translated as CASSLGQPGSGNTIYF.

The V call is TRBV20-1, the J call TRBJ2-2; no clear D gene. V lost 6 bases to trimming and J lost 7 bases, with 6 bases between them. Per the germline V gene, CDR1 is DFQATT and CDR2 is SNEGSKA (reference sequence). The CDR3 totals 10 residues. CDR3 nucleotide sequence: TGCAGTGCGGGCGGCGGGGAGCTGTTTTTT. It encodes CSAGGGELFF.

This chain links TRBV7-9 with TRBJ2-3, with 11 bases matching TRBD2. In germline, CDR1 is SEHNR, CDR2 FQNEAQ (reference sequence). The CDR3 is made up of 15 amino acids. V lost 5 bases to trimming and J lost 6 bases; unmatched junction nucleotides: 7. The CDR3 loop is CASSTLAGAGDTQYF. CDR3 coding DNA: TGTGCCAGCAGCACACTAGCGGGGGCTGGGGATACGCAGTATTTT.

The J gene is TRBJ2-1, the V gene TRBV6-4; 13 nucleotides line up with TRBD2. CDR1 MRHNA and CDR2 SNTAGT come from the germline V gene. This CDR3 is built from 17 residues. The V gene end was trimmed by 0 bases and the J gene end by 5 bases; junction bases not matched to a gene: 4. The CDR3 is CASSDSRGLAGNNEQFF. The CDR3 coding sequence is TGTGCCAGCAGTGACTCAAGGGGACTAGCGGGAAACAATGAGCAGTTCTTC.

The chain couples TRBV2 to TRBJ2-3; 9 positions agree with TRBD2. The CDR3 is made up of 16 amino acids. V trimming: 7 bases; J trimming: 3 bases; junction bases outside the gene matches: 11. Germline loops: CDR1 SNHLY, CDR2 FYNNEI. The CDR3: CASNLGHSGGTDTQYF. The DNA of the CDR3 is TGTGCCAGCAATTTAGGACATAGCGGGGGTACAGATACGCAGTATTTT.

The chain uses TRBV11-2 and TRBJ1-1; 8 bases are shared with TRBD1. Germline assignment: CDR1 SGHAT and CDR2 FQNNGV. The CDR3 contains 16 residues. Germline trimming cut 5 bases from V and 3 bases from J; bases unmatched to any gene: 11. The CDR3 region is CASSRNAGTGDTEAFF. The CDR3 region has the DNA TGTGCCAGCAGCCGAAACGCCGGGACAGGTGACACTGAAGCTTTCTTT.

This clone showed up just once. The V call is TRBV3-1 (or the pseudogene TRBV3-2), the J call TRBJ2-2; no clear D. The CDR3 has 11 amino acids. Between the trimmed V and J ends, which lost 5 bases and 5 bases, there was a span of 3 bases. Germline V gene lookup returns CDR1 LGHDT and CDR2 YNNKEL (reference sequence). CDR3: CASSSTGELFF. CDR3 in DNA: TGTGCCAGCAGCTCAACCGGGGAGCTGTTTTTT.

The rearrangement joins TRBV4-1 to TRBJ1-5; 7 bases agree with TRBD1. With V trimmed by 4 bases and J by 3 bases, 6 bases remained unmatched. Germline V gives CDR1 MGHRA, CDR2 YSYEKL. CDR3 length: 15 residues. The chain's CDR3 is CASSPGDSNNQPQHF. The CDR3 nucleotides read TGCGCCAGCAGCCCTGGGGACAGTAACAATCAGCCCCAGCATTTT.

The rearrangement uses TRBV9 and TRBJ2-1, with D unclear. Germline CDR1 SGDLS, CDR2 YYNGEE. This CDR3 comprises 17 residues. V was shortened by 0 bases and J by 0 bases, with 13 bases between the two germline ends. The DNA for the CDR3 is TGTGCCAGCAGCGTAGGAGGCAGGAGAAGCTCCTACAATGAGCAGTTCTTC. Translation gives CASSVGGRRSSYNEQFF.

This rearrangement joins TRBV7-2 to TRBJ2-7; TRBD1 aligns across 12 bases. V shed 6 bases, J shed 3 bases, and the junction held 6 bases outside the gene matches. Germline V gene data show CDR1 as SGHTA and CDR2 as FQGNSA. This CDR3 is 15 amino acids long. For the CDR3, the DNA is TGTGCCAGCAGGCGGGGACAGGGGGCGAACTACGAGCAGTACTTC. It is translated as CASRRGQGANYEQYF. The variable domain in full, completed from reference TRBV7-2 and TRBJ2-7, reads GAGVSQSPSNKVTEKGKDVELRCDPISGHTALYWYRQSLGQGLEFLIYFQGNSAPDKSGLPSDRFSAERTGGSVSTLTIQRTQQEDSAVYLCASRRGQGANYEQYFGPGTRLTVT.

The J gene is TRBJ1-1, the V gene TRBV27, with 7 bases that match TRBD1. Germline V gene data show CDR1 as MNHEY and CDR2 as SMNVEV (reference sequence). Trimming removed 5 bases from V and 1 base from J; junction bases left unmatched: 7. The CDR3 has 15 amino acids. This CDR3 reads CASSPYRGGNTEAFF. CDR3 bases: TGTGCCAGCAGTCCATACAGGGGAGGGAACACTGAAGCTTTCTTT.

This chain connects TRBV4-1 to TRBJ1-5, with a possible D match to TRBD1 (6 bases). Germline lookup yields CDR1 MGHRA and CDR2 YSYEKL. The CDR3 spans 13 residues. V was trimmed by 1 base and J by 13 bases, leaving 14 bases between them. The CDR3 spells CASSQVGGQGQHF. In nucleotides, the CDR3 is TGCGCCAGCAGCCAAGTAGGGGGACAAGGGCAGCATTTT.

The gene calls are TRBV19 and TRBJ1-1; maybe TRBD1 (5 bases). This CDR3 contains 15 residues. The germline gives CDR1 LNHDA, CDR2 SQIVND (reference sequence). The V and J ends lost 3 bases and 1 base respectively, with 12 bases between them. The CDR3 region is CASSIDRRENTEAFF. The CDR3 bases are TGTGCCAGTAGTATTGATCGCAGGGAGAACACTGAAGCTTTCTTT. Based on the CDR3 plus reference TRBV19 and TRBJ1-1, the full variable domain is DGGITQSPKYLFRKEGQNVTLSCEQNLNHDAMYWYRQDPGQGLRLIYYSQIVNDFQKGDIAEGYSVSREKKESFPLTVTSAQKNPTAFYLCASSIDRRENTEAFFGQGTRLTVV.

The rearrangement links TRBV4-2 to TRBJ2-5, with D unresolved. Germline loops: CDR1 LGHNA, CDR2 YNFKEQ. CDR3 size: 17 residues. V shed 0 bases and J shed 2 bases, with 16 bases lying between them. Here the CDR3 reads CASSQEETGFWQETQYF. The CDR3 DNA is TGTGCCAGCAGCCAAGAAGAGACGGGTTTTTGGCAAGAGACCCAGTACTTC.

The chain couples TRBV9 to TRBJ2-7, with 10 bases lining up with TRBD1. Germline V gives CDR1 SGDLS, CDR2 YYNGEE. The CDR3 has 14 residues. Trimming removed 3 bases from V and 3 bases from J; junction bases left unmatched: 3. CDR3 sequence reads: CASSGQGADYEQYF. The CDR3 nucleotides are TGTGCCAGCAGCGGACAGGGGGCCGACTACGAGCAGTACTTC.

J is TRBJ1-1 and V is TRBV29-1; D is unclear. Germline V lookup: CDR1 SQVTM, CDR2 ANQGSEA. The CDR3 consists of 14 residues. V dropped 2 bases and J dropped 2 bases, with 12 bases sitting between them. The CDR3 nucleotides read TGCAGCGTTGAACAAAAGGGCCCTAACACTGAAGCTTTCTTT. Its translation: CSVEQKGPNTEAFF.

V gene TRBV6-4 combines with J gene TRBJ1-1, with TRBD1 as a possible D gene (5 bases). Germline values: CDR1 MRHNA, CDR2 SNTAGT. V was shortened by 6 bases and J by 1 base, with 15 bases between the two germline ends. The CDR3 has 15 residues. This CDR3 is CASRDIGTPNTEAFF. The CDR3 DNA sequence: TGTGCCAGCAGAGACATCGGGACCCCGAACACTGAAGCTTTCTTT.

This clone was recorded a few times. The V gene is TRBV5-6, the J gene TRBJ2-3; D might be TRBD2 (7 bases). The germline CDR1 and CDR2 sequences are SGHDT and YYEEEE. The CDR3 loop spans 15 amino acids. V was clipped by 0 bases and J by 2 bases, with 10 bases between them. The CDR3, as DNA: TGTGCCAGCAGCTTGGCGGGGGGCTACACAGATACGCAGTATTTT. It specifies CASSLAGGYTDTQYF. The whole variable domain, filled in from reference TRBV5-6 and TRBJ2-3, reads DAGVTQSPTHLIKTRGQQVTLRCSPKSGHDTVSWYQQALGQGPQFIFQYYEEEERQRGNFPDRFSGHQFPNYSSELNVNALLLGDSALYLCASSLAGGYTDTQYFGPGTRLTVL.